The 26 T cell receptor beta chains presented below share a single source sample, sequenced in a study of T cells in Graves' hyperthyroidism and ophthalmopathy. Researchers took RNA transcripts and amplified the TCR beta CDR3 regions from them. The TCR CDR3 first-round RT-PCR relied on the HTBI primer set. TCRdb passed the multiplex PCR reads through MiXCR, listing each CDR3 protein once. The sample lists hundreds of thousands of distinct CDR3 sequences; roughly 45% were seen once. The sample was peripheral blood or thyroid tissue (not recorded which). The receptors come from an adult man with Graves' disease, either hyperthyroidism or ophthalmopathy (not recorded which).

This clonotype showed up just a few times. The chain recombines TRBV5-1 with TRBJ2-7; D gene ambiguous. Trimming left V 0 bases short and J 5 bases short, with 9 bases between. Germline CDR1 is SGHRS and CDR2 is YFSETQ. There are 13 residues in the CDR3. DNA for the CDR3: TGCGCCAGCAGCTTGGGGGTCGTGAACGAGCAGTACTTC. It translates to CASSLGVVNEQYF.

Ten or more counts support this clonotype. One junction end does not reproduce the germline sequence, and a read error may be involved. V and J are TRBV5-1 and TRBJ1-2; 8 bases agree with TRBD1. This CDR3 has 13 residues. The V gene's germline CDR1 is SGHRS and CDR2 YFSETQ. This chain's CDR3 is CASSPDRVYGYTF. CDR3 sequence (DNA): TGTGCCAGCAGTCCGGACAGGGTTTATGGCTACACCTTC.

This clonotype was recorded many times. The chain employs TRBV10-2 and TRBJ2-7, with D perhaps TRBD1 (6 bases). The germline V and J ends were trimmed by 6 bases and 5 bases, with 11 bases remaining between them. The CDR3 contains 12 residues. Germline V gene lookup returns CDR1 WSHSY and CDR2 SAAADI. The CDR3 DNA reads as TGCGCCAGCAGCCTCCAGGGGCACGAGCAGTACTTC. Protein product: CASSLQGHEQYF.

A few counts support this clonotype. CDR3 bases: TGTGCCAGCAGCGCCCTACAGGGAGAGTCCACTGAAGCTTTCTTT. Encoded protein: CASSALQGESTEAFF. The chain joins TRBV9 to TRBJ1-1; TRBD1 is a possible D gene (6 bases). The CDR3 spans 15 residues. Deletions cut 3 bases from V and 4 bases from J, with 16 bases between. CDR1 is SGDLS and CDR2 is YYNGEE in the germline V gene.

This clonotype has at least ten counts. The chain uses TRBV15 and TRBJ2-2; either TRBD1 or TRBD2 may supply D (5 bases each). The CDR3 has 12 residues. Looked up from germline, CDR1 is LNHNV and CDR2 is YYDKDF (reference sequence). V was trimmed by 5 bases and J by 8 bases, leaving 9 bases between them. The CDR3 loop is CATSGGSGELFF. The CDR3 DNA reads TGTGCCACCAGCGGGGGTTCAGGGGAGCTGTTTTTT.

This clonotype showed up just a few times. The rearrangement joins TRBV27 to TRBJ1-1, with a tentative D call TRBD1 (6 bases). Trimming left V 6 bases short and J 4 bases short, with 15 bases between. The CDR3 runs to 14 residues. Germline-derived CDR1 and CDR2 are MNHEY and SMNVEV (reference sequence). The CDR3 sequence: CASSRGGKATEAFF. The DNA of the CDR3 is TGTGCCAGCAGCAGAGGGGGAAAGGCCACTGAAGCTTTCTTT.

The chain recombines TRBV5-1 with TRBJ2-7; 8 bases agree with TRBD1. In germline, CDR1 is SGHRS, CDR2 YFSETQ. The CDR3 consists of 13 residues. The V and J ends lost 4 bases and 6 bases, in that order; junction bases with no gene match: 6. CDR3: CASSPQGAAEQYF. In DNA form, the CDR3 reads TGCGCCAGCAGCCCTCAGGGGGCGGCCGAGCAGTACTTC.

This clonotype was seen just once. The chain carries TRBV15 and TRBJ1-5; D remains unclear. V gave up 0 bases and J gave up 3 bases, with 6 bases separating them. From germline, CDR1 is LNHNV and CDR2 YYDKDF (reference sequence). The CDR3 runs to 14 residues. CDR3 protein: CATSRDGDNQPQHF. CDR3 bases: TGTGCCACCAGCAGAGATGGCGACAATCAGCCCCAGCATTTT.

To note about this clonotype: A single base separates this from a much larger clone, so it may be a read error. Written as DNA, the CDR3 is TGTGCCAGCAGTGGAGCGCACTATGGCTACACCTTC. This sequence encodes CASSGAHYGYTF. This sequence joins TRBV2 and TRBJ1-2; D remains unclear. The CDR3 length is 12 residues. The V gene lost 4 bases and the J gene lost 3 bases, with 6 bases spanning the gap. The germline V gene has CDR1 SNHLY and CDR2 FYNNEI.

This clonotype was seen repeatedly, ten times or more. Written as DNA, the CDR3 is TGCAGCGTTATAAACAGTGACTATGGCTACACCTTC. It is translated as CSVINSDYGYTF. The rearrangement links TRBV29-1 to TRBJ1-2; D is ambiguous. Deletions cut 5 bases from V and 3 bases from J, with 10 bases between. Germline values: CDR1 SQVTM, CDR2 ANQGSEA. This CDR3 spans 12 amino acids.

The chain is built from TRBV2 and TRBJ1-4, with D possibly matching TRBD1 (5 bases). The V end lost 6 bases, the J end lost 4 bases, and 12 bases lay between the germline ends. From germline, CDR1 is SNHLY and CDR2 FYNNEI. The CDR3 consists of 14 residues. CDR3 region: CASRGLGGNEKLFF. CDR3 DNA: TGTGCCAGCAGGGGACTTGGGGGTAATGAAAAACTGTTTTTT.

The table lists this clonotype with a few counts. CDR3: CASSQWPNTEAFF. DNA for the CDR3: TGTGCCAGCAGTCAATGGCCGAACACTGAAGCTTTCTTT. The chain links TRBV7-3 to TRBJ1-1, with D uncertain. Germline loops: CDR1 SGHTA, CDR2 FQGTGA. The CDR3 extends over 13 amino acids. Trimming left V 6 bases short and J 1 base short, with 9 bases between.

The chain combines TRBV24-1 with TRBJ2-7, with D possibly being TRBD1 or TRBD2 (5 bases each). This CDR3 has 13 amino acids. V lost 8 bases and J lost 6, with 16 bases in between. Germline CDR1 reads KGHDR; CDR2 reads SFDVKD. In DNA, the CDR3 is TGTGCCACCAAGGCCGGGTTTGGGGGCGAGCAGTACTTC. Amino acid sequence: CATKAGFGGEQYF.

V is TRBV5-1 and J is TRBJ2-2; perhaps TRBD1 as D (6 bases). Trimming removed 0 bases at V and 9 bases at J, with 6 bases between. There are 12 residues in the CDR3. CDR1 is SGHRS, CDR2 YFSETQ, per germline. This CDR3 is CASSLGDRELFF. The CDR3 DNA follows: TGCGCCAGCAGCTTGGGGGACAGGGAGCTGTTTTTT.

This clonotype showed up just a few times. V gene TRBV7-9 combines with J gene TRBJ1-2; D is unclear. V gave up 2 bases and J gave up 2 bases, with 9 bases separating them. The CDR3 has 14 amino acids. CDR1 is SEHNR, CDR2 FQNEAQ, per germline (reference sequence). CDR3 amino acids: CASSLLDLNYGYTF. DNA for the CDR3: TGTGCCAGCAGCTTATTGGATTTAAACTATGGCTACACCTTC.

This clonotype was picked up many times. The V and J genes are TRBV25-1 and TRBJ1-1; D remains unclear. The germline gives CDR1 MGHDK, CDR2 SYGVNS. The ends were cut back, 6 bases at V and 4 bases at J, with 15 bases in the middle. The CDR3 is 14 residues long. The CDR3, as DNA: TGTGCCAGCAGCCCCTACTGGGGTCGCACTGAAGCTTTCTTT. Translated: CASSPYWGRTEAFF.

V usage is TRBV29-1 and J usage is TRBJ1-1, with a weak D call TRBD1 (5 bases). The CDR3 is 12 residues long. V was pared by 7 bases and J by 1 base, with 10 bases between. Germline V gene sequence: CDR1 SQVTM, CDR2 ANQGSEA. The chain's CDR3 is CSGSTANTEAFF. The CDR3 coding sequence is TGCAGCGGCTCGACAGCGAACACTGAAGCTTTCTTT.

This clonotype has a count of ten or more. CDR3 coding DNA: TGCAGCGTTGAAGATCGGGCACTAAACCCCTACGAGCAGTACTTC. Encoded protein: CSVEDRALNPYEQYF. This chain uses TRBV29-1 with TRBJ2-7, with no clear D. CDR1 SQVTM and CDR2 ANQGSEA come from the germline V gene. CDR3 size: 15 residues. Trimming took 0 bases from V and 2 from J, leaving 14 bases between them.

Points on this clonotype: A read error is possible here, since a much larger clone lies one base away. The chain recombines TRBV11-2 with TRBJ2-7, with 8 bases lining up with TRBD1. Germline CDR1 and CDR2: SGHAT and FQNNGV. The CDR3 spans 16 residues. CDR3 protein: CASSLGQGTGNYQQYF. The CDR3 region has the DNA TGTGCCAGCAGCTTAGGGCAAGGGACAGGTAACTACCAGCAGTACTTC.

This clonotype was counted ten times or more. J is TRBJ1-1 and V is TRBV2; perhaps TRBD1 as D (5 bases). The CDR3 consists of 11 residues. Germline V gene lookup returns CDR1 SNHLY and CDR2 FYNNEI. The V gene lost 6 bases and the J gene lost 7 bases, with 9 bases spanning the gap. The CDR3 region has the DNA TGTGCCAGCAGAGGGGACGGTGAAGCTTTCTTT. Residues: CASRGDGEAFF.

This clonotype came up a few times. The chain combines TRBV19 with TRBJ1-2; TRBD1 is a possible D gene (5 bases). V was clipped by 3 bases and J by 4 bases, with 12 bases between them. CDR1 LNHDA and CDR2 SQIVND come from the germline V gene (reference sequence). The CDR3 has 14 amino acids. The CDR3 region is CASSIGGGPYGYTF. The CDR3, as DNA: TGTGCCAGTAGTATCGGCGGGGGACCCTATGGCTACACCTTC.

This clonotype was detected many times. This chain uses TRBV7-2 with TRBJ1-5; D gene unclear. The CDR3 is 14 residues long. The V end lost 0 bases, the J end lost 7 bases, and 10 bases lay between the germline ends. Germline V lookup: CDR1 SGHTA, CDR2 FQGNSA. CDR3 region: CASSLAWLGQPQHF. In nucleotides, the CDR3 is TGTGCCAGCAGCTTAGCATGGCTTGGGCAGCCCCAGCATTTT.

This clonotype occurred many times. CDR3 DNA: TGTGCCAGTACATCGGACGTTGATTCACCCCTCCACTTT. It is translated as CASTSDVDSPLHF. The gene calls are TRBV19 and TRBJ1-6; D remains unclear. Per the germline V gene, CDR1 is LNHDA and CDR2 is SQIVND (reference sequence). This CDR3 has 13 residues. Trimming left V 7 bases short and J 8 bases short, with 12 bases between.

This clonotype was seen ten or more times. The chain carries TRBV15 and TRBJ1-4; TRBD1 aligns across 7 bases. J lost 3 bases, V lost 0 bases, and 1 base had no gene match. Germline V lookup: CDR1 LNHNV, CDR2 YYDKDF (reference sequence). The length of the CDR3 is 15 residues. CDR3 protein: CATSRDGTANEKLFF. The DNA for the CDR3 is TGTGCCACCAGCAGAGATGGGACAGCTAATGAAAAACTGTTTTTT.

The chain has TRBV20-1 and TRBJ1-1, with D unresolved. The length of the CDR3 is 13 residues. V gave up 7 bases and J gave up 5 bases, with 17 bases separating them. The germline V gene has CDR1 DFQATT and CDR2 SNEGSKA (reference sequence). CDR3 in amino acids: CSVRPQDRTEAFF. The CDR3 bases are TGCAGTGTTCGACCGCAGGATAGGACTGAAGCTTTCTTT.

This clonotype was observed at least ten times. V gene TRBV11-2 combines with J gene TRBJ2-7; no firm D call. Germline V gives CDR1 SGHAT, CDR2 FQNNGV. Trimming removed 8 bases from V and 3 bases from J, with 14 bases in between. The CDR3 runs to 13 residues. The CDR3 protein is CASALGSVYEQYF. Written as DNA, the CDR3 is TGTGCCAGCGCCCTAGGGTCCGTCTACGAGCAGTACTTC.